This entry features one TCR beta chain sequence. This receptor's antigen is unknown. It has no much larger one-base neighbor in the sample; base qualities were not kept. The protocol used for the library was PCR. Instrument used: Illumina HiSeq 2500. TCR library preparation used molecular barcoding, with unique molecular identifiers applied to normalize quantification of the TCRbeta repertoire. The public reads were run again by TCRdb, first through fastp at Q25 and then through MiXCR, and only productive beta chains were kept. Rows matching on CDR3 protein sequence are summarized as one entry with the most common DNA and genes. The sample records about 540,000 distinct CDR3 sequences, approximately 20% of which are singletons. The ten largest clonotypes hold approximately 3% of the sample. These data originate in a study of T-cell reconstitution after alpha-beta-depleted transplantation in children (TCRdb year 2016). General notes on the study: T-cell immune reconstitution after TCRalphabeta/CD19-depleted allogeneic hematopoietic cell transplantation in children was quantitatively tracked in the study by means of TCR repertoire profiling.

Taken from cysteine to phenylalanine, the CDR3 has 12 residues. The entry retains the CDR3 DNA only, 36 bases that are in frame from base 1. Compared with germline, V lacks 8 bases and J lacks 4 bases; bases without a gene match: 4. The germline V gene (reference sequence) specifies SEHNR as CDR1 and FQNEAQ as CDR2. Specimen: PBMCs from the stem cell graft donor, collected from the stem cell graft. The clonotype originates from a human donor who donated a stem cell graft to a child with acute lymphoblastic leukemia. This chain joins TRBV7-9 to TRBJ2-5; the central 7 bases match TRBD1. The CDR3 protein: CASGGQLETQYF. The bases read TGTGCCAGCGGGGGACAGTTAGAGACCCAGTACTTC.